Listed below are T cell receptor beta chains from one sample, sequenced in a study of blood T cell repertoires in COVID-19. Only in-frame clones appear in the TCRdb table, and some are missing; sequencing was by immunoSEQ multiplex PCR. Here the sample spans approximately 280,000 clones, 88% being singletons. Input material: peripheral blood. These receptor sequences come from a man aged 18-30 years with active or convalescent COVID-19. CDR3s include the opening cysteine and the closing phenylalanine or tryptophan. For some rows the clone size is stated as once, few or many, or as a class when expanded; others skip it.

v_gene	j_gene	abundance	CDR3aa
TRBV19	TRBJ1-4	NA	CASSHLDSRDEKLFF
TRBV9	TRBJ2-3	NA	CASSEGDRGTDTQYF
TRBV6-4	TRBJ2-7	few	CASMSWRGRNEQYF
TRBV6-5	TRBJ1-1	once	CASSSLYLNTEAFF
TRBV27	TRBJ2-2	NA	CASSRRNTGELFF
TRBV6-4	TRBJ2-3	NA	CASSDSPSGGADTQYF
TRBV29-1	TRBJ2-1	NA	CSVLGGGEQFF
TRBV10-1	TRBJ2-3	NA	CASSPFGGGPDTQYF
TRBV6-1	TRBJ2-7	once	CASSEDRALREQYF
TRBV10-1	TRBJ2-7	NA	CASSEGFDDTLAEQYF
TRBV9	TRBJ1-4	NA	CASSAGGTTNEKLFF
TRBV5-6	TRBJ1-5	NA	CASSLSRDYSNQPQHF
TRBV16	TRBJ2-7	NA	CASSQSATGKSYEQYF
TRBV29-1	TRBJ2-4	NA	CSATTSVENIQYF
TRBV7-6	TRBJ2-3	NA	CASSLGGQGTDTQYF
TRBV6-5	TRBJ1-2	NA	CASTYGAVYGYTF
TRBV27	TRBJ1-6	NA	CASSLLAGRMNSPLHF
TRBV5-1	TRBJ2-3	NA	CASSLELAGTDTQYF
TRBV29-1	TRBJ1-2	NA	CSVRGSDYGYTF
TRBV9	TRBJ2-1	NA	CASTLGAGRASYNEQFF
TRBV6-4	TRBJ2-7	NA	CASSLPPEYF
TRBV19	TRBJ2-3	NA	CASSILAGGVTDTQYF
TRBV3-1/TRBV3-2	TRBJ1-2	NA	CASSQVTNYGYTF
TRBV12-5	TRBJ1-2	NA	CASGLATGSYTF
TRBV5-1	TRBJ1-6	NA	CASSLSGQNSPLHF
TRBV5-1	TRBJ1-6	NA	CASSYVRLSSYNSPLHF
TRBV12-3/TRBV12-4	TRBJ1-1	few	CASSFPGTEAFF
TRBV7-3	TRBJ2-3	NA	CASSFRGMVDTQYF
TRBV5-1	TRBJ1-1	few	CASSSLWGGTEAFF
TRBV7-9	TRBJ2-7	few	CASSLWQTYEQYF
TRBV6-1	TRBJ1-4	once	CASKGGQANEKLFF
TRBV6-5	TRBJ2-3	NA	CASSYSSGEDTQYF
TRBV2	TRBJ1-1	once	CASSSEGQSSTEAFF
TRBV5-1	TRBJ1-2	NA	CASSPDSVYGYTF
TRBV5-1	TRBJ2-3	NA	CASSMIRTGIGTDTQYF
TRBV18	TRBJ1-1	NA	CASSPGGVRRTEAFF
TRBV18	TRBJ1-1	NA	CASSPVQHTEAFF
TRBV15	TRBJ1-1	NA	CATSRDVGATEAFF
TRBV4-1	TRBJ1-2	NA	CASSHTLTGASYGYTF
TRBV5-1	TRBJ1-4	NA	CASSEDSLPEELFF
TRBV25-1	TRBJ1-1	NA	CASNTGQAEAFF
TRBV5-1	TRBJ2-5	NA	CASSYRDRGQETQYF
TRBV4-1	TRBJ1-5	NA	CASSQGQGNQPQHF
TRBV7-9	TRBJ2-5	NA	CASSSLAGVSEETQYF
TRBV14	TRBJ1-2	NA	CASSRDSVYGYTF
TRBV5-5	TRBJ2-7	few	CASSLAGPGLFPYEQYF
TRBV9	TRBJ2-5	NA	CASSVGGGPETQYF
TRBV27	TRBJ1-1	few	CASSLYRGTEAFF
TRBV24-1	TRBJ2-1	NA	CATSDSQGAGYNEQFF
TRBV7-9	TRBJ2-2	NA	CASSFDRAGTGELFF
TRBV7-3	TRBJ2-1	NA	CASSQDRGRNEQFF
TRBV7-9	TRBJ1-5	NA	CASSLAGRPQHF
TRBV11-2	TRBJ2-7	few	CASSLLGGTGEQYF